This passage covers 9 T cell receptor beta chains from one sample sequenced in a study of cytomegalovirus exposure and HLA in healthy donors. The study ran its PCR with 60 Vbeta and 13 Jbeta primers. The assay was immunoSEQ multiplex PCR, and TCRdb's table has in-frame clones only and misses some. The sample shows 130,000 or so clones, 8.5% of them seen only once. Sequencing was performed on PBMCs. These receptors all come from a man aged 35 to 55 in good health and CMV-seronegative.

The J gene is TRBJ1-1, the V gene TRBV11-2, with D perhaps matching TRBD1 (5 bases). CDR1 and CDR2 from the germline V gene are SGHAT and FQNNGV. The CDR3 runs 12 residues. The V end lost 1 base, the J end lost 11 bases, and 11 bases lay between the germline ends. The CDR3 region has the DNA TGTGCCAGCAGCTTAGGGCCGGGGGTCGCTTTCTTT. Translation: CASSLGPGVAFF. Variable domain in full (rest from reference TRBV11-2 and TRBJ1-1): EAGVAQSPRYKIIEKRQSVAFWCNPISGHATLYWYQQILGQGPKLLIQFQNNGVVDDSQLPKDRFSAERLKGVDSTLKIQPAKLEDSAVYLCASSLGPGVAFFGQGTRLTVV.

V usage is TRBV7-2 and J usage is TRBJ2-5; TRBD2 aligns across 8 bases. Trimming removed 5 bases from V and 6 bases from J; junction bases left unmatched: 14. CDR1 is SGHTA, CDR2 FQGNSA, per germline. This CDR3 comprises 16 residues. CDR3 region: CASSGTGTRRMQTQYF. CDR3 nucleotides: TGTGCCAGCAGCGGAACCGGGACTAGGAGGATGCAGACCCAGTACTTC.

This clone was seen a single time. The chain couples TRBV19 to TRBJ1-1, with TRBD1 matching over 7 bases. With 7 bases clipped from V and 2 bases from J, the junction kept 10 bases outside the gene matches. The CDR3 sequence is 15 residues long. Germline V gene data show CDR1 as LNHDA and CDR2 as SQIVND (reference sequence). The CDR3 protein is CASTRDSSGNTEAFF. The CDR3 DNA reads TGTGCCAGTACCCGGGACAGCTCCGGTAACACTGAAGCTTTCTTT.

This clone has a handful of counts. The chain employs TRBV19 and TRBJ2-1; 9 nucleotides line up with TRBD1. This CDR3 spans 15 amino acids. Unmatched junction bases numbered 6, after V lost 1 base and J lost 8 bases. Germline V gene data show CDR1 as LNHDA and CDR2 as SQIVND (reference sequence). The CDR3 region is CASSIGTGDLDEQFF. CDR3 DNA sequence: TGTGCCAGTAGTATAGGGACAGGGGATTTGGATGAGCAGTTCTTC.

The V call is TRBV9, the J call TRBJ2-1; 10 nucleotides line up with TRBD1. V gave up 4 bases and J gave up 6 bases; unmatched junction bases: 10. Germline-derived CDR1 and CDR2 are SGDLS and YYNGEE. CDR3 length equals 16 residues. The CDR3 sequence is CASSPSGTGAANEQFF. As DNA, the CDR3 is TGTGCCAGCAGCCCTTCCGGGACAGGGGCCGCCAATGAGCAGTTCTTC.

This chain connects TRBV2 to TRBJ1-1, with 10 bases identical to TRBD1. Germline trimming cut 11 bases from V and 1 base from J; bases unmatched to any gene: 10. This CDR3 spans 15 amino acids. Germline loops: CDR1 SNHLY, CDR2 FYNNEI. DNA of the CDR3: TGTGCCGCCAAATCCGGGGACAGGGGGAACACTGAAGCTTTCTTT. Translating it yields CAAKSGDRGNTEAFF. Full variable domain (rest looked up from reference TRBV2 and TRBJ1-1): EPEVTQTPSHQVTQMGQEVILRCVPISNHLYFYWYRQILGQKVEFLVSFYNNEISEKSEIFDDQFSVERPDGSNFTLKIRSTKLEDSAMYFCAAKSGDRGNTEAFFGQGTRLTVV.

This clone was seen only a few times. The chain links TRBV19 to TRBJ1-5; D gene ambiguous. Trimming cost V 6 bases and J 7 bases, with 16 bases left between them. The CDR3 covers 14 residues. Per germline, CDR1 LNHDA and CDR2 SQIVND (reference sequence). The CDR3 bases are TGTGCCAGTAGCCGGCCATGGGGAGAGCAGCCCCAGCATTTT. This encodes CASSRPWGEQPQHF.

V gene TRBV12-5 combines with J gene TRBJ1-6; possibly TRBD1 for D (6 bases). Trimming shortened V by 7 bases and J by 7 bases, and 17 bases separated the two germline ends. Germline CDR1 reads LGHNT; CDR2 reads FRNRAP. The CDR3 extends over 15 amino acids. CDR3 loop: CASASSGQPNSPLHF. The CDR3 DNA is TGTGCTAGTGCCAGCTCCGGACAGCCGAATTCACCCCTCCACTTT.

This clone was detected ten times or more. V usage is TRBV6-1 and J usage is TRBJ1-2, with 9 bases fitting TRBD1. The CDR3 spans 14 residues. Germline V gene lookup returns CDR1 MNHNS and CDR2 SASEGT. V was pared by 2 bases and J by 7 bases, with 5 bases of the junction left unmatched. CDR3 loop: CASSEPGQGGGYTF. DNA for the CDR3: TGTGCCAGCAGTGAACCGGGACAGGGCGGTGGCTACACCTTC.